This entry features one T cell receptor (beta chain) sequence. Its antigen is undetermined. Germline CDR1 reads WNHNN; CDR2 reads SYGVQD (reference sequence). This CDR3 has 17 residues. Through a sample-barcoded 5' primer and a J-beta primer mix, a second PCR was run for roughly 6 to 11 cycles. TCRdb reprocessed the 5' RACE reads via MiXCR and lists one record per CDR3 protein. Counted here are about 590,000 distinct CDR3 sequences, under 30% occurring once; the ten biggest clones make up around 14%. This entry belongs to a study of blood T cells in healthy people across ages. Points from the study as a whole: PBMCs that were unsorted prevented a conclusive naive versus antigen-experienced comparison. Diversity of TCR beta per million T cells declined in a roughly linear way with age.

The TCR sequence derives from a woman aged 80 or older in good health. Sequenced input: blood. V usage is TRBV10-1 and J usage is TRBJ2-4, with TRBD2 matching 9 bases. The J call may not be correct, given that the DNA end is closer to TRBJ2-7. In DNA form, the CDR3 reads TGCGCCAGCAGTGAGTCCGTCGGAAGCGGGGGGCCCTACGAGCAGTACTTC. Its protein product is CASSESVGSGGPYEQYF.